The following is a T cell receptor (beta chain) sequence with its context. These data are taken from a study of regulatory T cells in long-lasting Graves disease. Time point indicated: newly diagnosed GD, antithyroid drugs for less than 3 months. The authors made the TCR library using RNA they extracted from PBMCs. Relying on iRepertoire HTBI primers and Arm-PCR of CDR3 regions, the team built TCR beta libraries. MiXCR, run by TCRdb on the multiplex PCR reads, gives a single entry per CDR3 protein. The sample comprises under 700,000 distinct CDR3 sequences, 15% to 20% of which are singletons, and around 25% rests with the top ten. The CDR3 runs 14 residues. CDR1 and CDR2 (germline): MGHRA, YSYEKL. V was pared by 2 bases and J by 1 base, with 9 bases between. This same sample was also taken into another study, of T cells in Graves' hyperthyroidism and ophthalmopathy. In that study: Diagnosis rested on symptoms, serum thyroxine and TRAb, thyroid ultrasound, and orbital computed tomography.

Sequencing used peripheral blood mononuclear cells (PBMCs), obtained at new diagnosis, from a patient treated with antithyroid drugs. The TCR originated in a middle-aged woman with Graves disease. This chain uses TRBV4-1 with TRBJ2-7; no clear D gene. The CDR3 nucleotides read TGCGCCAGCAGCCAACAGGATGAATCCTACGAGCAGTACTTC. Its translation is CASSQQDESYEQYF.